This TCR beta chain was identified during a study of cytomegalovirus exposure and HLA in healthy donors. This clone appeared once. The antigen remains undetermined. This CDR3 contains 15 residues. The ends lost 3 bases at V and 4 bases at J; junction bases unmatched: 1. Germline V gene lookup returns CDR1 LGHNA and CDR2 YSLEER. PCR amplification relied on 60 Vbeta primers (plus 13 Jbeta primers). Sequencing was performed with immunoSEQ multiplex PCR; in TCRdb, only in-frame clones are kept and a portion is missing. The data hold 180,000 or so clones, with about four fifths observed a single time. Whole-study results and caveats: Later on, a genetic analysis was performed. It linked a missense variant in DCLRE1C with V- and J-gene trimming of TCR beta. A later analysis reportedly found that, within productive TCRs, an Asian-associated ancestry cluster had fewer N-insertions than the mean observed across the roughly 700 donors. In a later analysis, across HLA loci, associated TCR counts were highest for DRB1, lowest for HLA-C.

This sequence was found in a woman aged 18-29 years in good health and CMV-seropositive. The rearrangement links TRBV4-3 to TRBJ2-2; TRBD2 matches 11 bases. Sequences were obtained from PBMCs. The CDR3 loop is CASSHGLAGTGELFF. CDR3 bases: TGCGCCAGCAGCCATGGACTAGCGGGCACCGGGGAGCTGTTTTTT.